The sample holds many counts of the clone carrying this T cell receptor (beta chain). The target antigen is unknown. These data come from a study of T cell repertoires in cytomegalovirus infection. For the study at large: CMV infection plus the matching HLA type was flagged by public TCR beta signatures.

Overall study findings and caveats: CMV carriers with the relevant HLA were identified by cumulative public TCR beta family frequency. Ex vivo, HLA-C-restricted CMV-specific TCR beta clonotypes prevailed over the rest of the response.

TCRdb reanalysed the reads using MiXCR and keeps one entry per CDR3 protein. The data hold around 94,000 distinct CDR3 sequences, with more than 15% observed a single time. The CDR3 has 14 amino acids. V lost 5 bases and J 5 bases, leaving 12 bases between the germline ends. CDR1 is SGHTA, CDR2 FQGNSA, per germline. The origin of this receptor is a human donor in good health (CMV status not recorded). Some clones in this sample may be carry-over from other donors' samples. V and J are TRBV7-2 and TRBJ1-4; D may be TRBD1 (5 bases). Sequences were obtained from PBMCs. CDR3: CASSTRQNNEKLFF. The CDR3 DNA reads as TGTGCCAGCAGCACACGACAGAACAATGAAAAACTGTTTTTT.